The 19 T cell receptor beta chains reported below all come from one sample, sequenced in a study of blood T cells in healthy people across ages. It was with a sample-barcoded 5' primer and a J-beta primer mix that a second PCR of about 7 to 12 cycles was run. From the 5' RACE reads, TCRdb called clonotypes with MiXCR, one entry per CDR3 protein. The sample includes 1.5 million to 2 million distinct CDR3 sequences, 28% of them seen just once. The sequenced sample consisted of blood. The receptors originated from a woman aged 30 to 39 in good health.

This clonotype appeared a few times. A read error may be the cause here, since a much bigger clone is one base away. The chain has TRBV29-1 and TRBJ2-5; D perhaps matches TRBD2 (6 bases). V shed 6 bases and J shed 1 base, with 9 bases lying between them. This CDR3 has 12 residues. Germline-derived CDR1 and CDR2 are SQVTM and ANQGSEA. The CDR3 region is CSVAGPQETQYF. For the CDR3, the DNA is TGCAGCGTCGCGGGACCCCAAGAGACCCAGTACTTC.

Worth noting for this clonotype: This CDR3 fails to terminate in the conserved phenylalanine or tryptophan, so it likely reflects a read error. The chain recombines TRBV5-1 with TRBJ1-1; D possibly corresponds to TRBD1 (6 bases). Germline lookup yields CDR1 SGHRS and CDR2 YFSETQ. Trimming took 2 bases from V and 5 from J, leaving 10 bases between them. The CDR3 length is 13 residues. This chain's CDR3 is CASSFTGITEAFC. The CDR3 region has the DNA TGCGCCAGCAGCTTTACAGGGATAACTGAAGCTTTCTGT.

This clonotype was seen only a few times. In DNA form, the CDR3 reads TGCGCCAGCAGCCCCGGGACTAGCGGGGGGGTAGAGTTCTTC. It specifies CASSPGTSGGVEFF. This chain links TRBV5-1 with TRBJ2-1, with 16 bases matching TRBD2. CDR3 size: 14 residues. Germline CDR1 and CDR2: SGHRS and YFSETQ. The V and J ends lost 4 bases and 14 bases, in that order; junction bases with no gene match: 6.

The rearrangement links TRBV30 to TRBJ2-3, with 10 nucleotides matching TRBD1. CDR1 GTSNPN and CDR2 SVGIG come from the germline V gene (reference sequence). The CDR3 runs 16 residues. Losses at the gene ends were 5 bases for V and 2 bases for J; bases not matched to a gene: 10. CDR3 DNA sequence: TGTGCCTGGCTCCCAGCGACAGGGGGCCTCACAGATACGCAGTATTTT. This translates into CAWLPATGGLTDTQYF. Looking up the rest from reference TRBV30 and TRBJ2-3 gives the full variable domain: SQTIHQWPATLVQPVGSPLSLECTVEGTSNPNLYWYRQAAGRGLQLLFYSVGIGQISSEVPQNLSASRPQDRQFILSSKKLLLSDSGFYLCAWLPATGGLTDTQYFGPGTRLTVL.

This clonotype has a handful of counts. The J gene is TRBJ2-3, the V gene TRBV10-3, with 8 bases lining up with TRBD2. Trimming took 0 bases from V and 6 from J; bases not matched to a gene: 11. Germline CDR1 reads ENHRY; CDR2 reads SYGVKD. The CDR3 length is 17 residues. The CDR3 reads CAISESALADKRDTQYF. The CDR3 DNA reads TGTGCCATCAGTGAGTCGGCACTAGCGGACAAGAGGGATACGCAGTATTTT.

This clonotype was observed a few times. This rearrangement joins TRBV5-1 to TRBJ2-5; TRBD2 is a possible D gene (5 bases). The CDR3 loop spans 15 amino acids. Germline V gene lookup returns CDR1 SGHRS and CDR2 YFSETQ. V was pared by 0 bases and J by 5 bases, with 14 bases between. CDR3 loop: CASSLAPAPSETQYF. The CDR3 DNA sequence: TGCGCCAGCAGCTTGGCCCCAGCGCCTAGCGAGACCCAGTACTTC.

This chain's CDR3 is CASSLAVPDTQYF. The CDR3 DNA reads TGTGCCAGCAGCTTAGCGGTCCCCGATACGCAGTATTTT. The genes are TRBV7-9 and TRBJ2-3; no reliable D call. The CDR3 sequence is 13 residues long. The V gene's germline CDR1 is SEHNR and CDR2 FQNEAQ (reference sequence). Trimming took off 0 bases at V and 6 bases at J, with 7 bases between the two ends.

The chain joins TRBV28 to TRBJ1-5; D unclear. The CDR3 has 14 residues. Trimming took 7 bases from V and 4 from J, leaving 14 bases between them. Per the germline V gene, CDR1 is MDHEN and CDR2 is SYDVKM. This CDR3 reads CASNLRENNQPQHF. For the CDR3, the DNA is TGTGCCAGCAACCTTAGGGAGAATAATCAGCCCCAGCATTTT.

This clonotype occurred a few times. This CDR3 is CASSGPGSGRAGEQYF. In DNA, the CDR3 is TGTGCCAGCAGTGGCCCCGGTAGCGGGAGGGCGGGCGAGCAGTACTTC. The chain joins TRBV6-6 to TRBJ2-7; 11 bases are shared with TRBD2. The germline gives CDR1 MNHNY, CDR2 SVGAGI (reference sequence). V was pared by 5 bases and J by 6 bases, with 12 bases of the junction left unmatched. This CDR3 has 16 residues.

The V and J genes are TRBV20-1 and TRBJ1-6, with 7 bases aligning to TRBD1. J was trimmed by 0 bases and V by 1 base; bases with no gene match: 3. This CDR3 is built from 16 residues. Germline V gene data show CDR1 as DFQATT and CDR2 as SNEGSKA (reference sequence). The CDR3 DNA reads TGCAGTGCTAGAGCGGCAGGGGGCTCCTATAATTCACCCCTCCACTTT. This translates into CSARAAGGSYNSPLHF.

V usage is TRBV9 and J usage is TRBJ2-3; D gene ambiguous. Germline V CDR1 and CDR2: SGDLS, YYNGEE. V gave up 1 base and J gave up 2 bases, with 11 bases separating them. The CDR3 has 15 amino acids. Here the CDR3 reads CASSVQSNPTDTQYF. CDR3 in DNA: TGTGCCAGCAGCGTACAGTCCAATCCCACAGATACGCAGTATTTT.

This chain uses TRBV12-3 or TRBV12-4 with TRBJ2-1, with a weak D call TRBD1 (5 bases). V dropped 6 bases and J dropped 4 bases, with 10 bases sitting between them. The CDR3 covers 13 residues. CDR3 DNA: TGTGCCAGCAGGGCAGGGTTATACAATGAGCAGTTCTTC. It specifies CASRAGLYNEQFF.

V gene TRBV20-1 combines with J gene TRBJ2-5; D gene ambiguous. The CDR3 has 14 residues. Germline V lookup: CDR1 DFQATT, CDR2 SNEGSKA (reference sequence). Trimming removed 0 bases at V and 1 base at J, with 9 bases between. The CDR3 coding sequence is TGCAGTGCTAGAGATCAGGATTTCCAAGAGACCCAGTACTTC. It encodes CSARDQDFQETQYF.

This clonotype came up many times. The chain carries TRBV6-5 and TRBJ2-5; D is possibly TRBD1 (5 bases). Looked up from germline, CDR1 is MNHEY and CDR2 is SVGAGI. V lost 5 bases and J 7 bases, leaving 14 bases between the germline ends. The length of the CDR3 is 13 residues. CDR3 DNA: TGTGCCAGCAGTATCCCAGGGTCTATGACCCAGTACTTC. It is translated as CASSIPGSMTQYF.

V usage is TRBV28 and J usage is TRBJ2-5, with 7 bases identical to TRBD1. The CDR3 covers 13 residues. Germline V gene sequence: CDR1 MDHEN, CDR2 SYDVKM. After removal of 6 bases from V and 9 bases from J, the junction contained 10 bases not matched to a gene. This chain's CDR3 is CASSPGTVEPQYF. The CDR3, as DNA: TGTGCCAGCAGCCCGGGGACAGTGGAGCCCCAGTACTTC.

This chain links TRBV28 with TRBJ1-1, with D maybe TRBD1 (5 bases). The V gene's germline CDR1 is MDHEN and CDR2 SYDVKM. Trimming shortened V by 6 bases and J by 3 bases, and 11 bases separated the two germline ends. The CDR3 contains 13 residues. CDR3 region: CASRRQTYTEAFF. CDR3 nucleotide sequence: TGTGCCAGCAGAAGACAGACTTACACTGAAGCTTTCTTT.

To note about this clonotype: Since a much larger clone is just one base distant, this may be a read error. CDR3 amino acids: CASRNPGRSREQYF. In DNA form, the CDR3 reads TGTGCCAGCAGAAACCCCGGGAGATCCCGCGAGCAGTACTTC. The chain links TRBV6-6 to TRBJ2-7, with D tentatively TRBD2 (6 bases). V shed 6 bases and J shed 6 bases, with 18 bases lying between them. This CDR3 region has 14 residues. From germline, CDR1 is MNHNY and CDR2 SVGAGI (reference sequence).

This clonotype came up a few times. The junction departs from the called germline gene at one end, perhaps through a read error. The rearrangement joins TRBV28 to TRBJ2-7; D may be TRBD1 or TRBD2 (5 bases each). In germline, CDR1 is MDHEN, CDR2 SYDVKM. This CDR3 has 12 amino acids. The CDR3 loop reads CASSSGPYERYF. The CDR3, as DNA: TGTGCCAGCAGTTCGGGGCCCTACGAGCGGTACTTC.

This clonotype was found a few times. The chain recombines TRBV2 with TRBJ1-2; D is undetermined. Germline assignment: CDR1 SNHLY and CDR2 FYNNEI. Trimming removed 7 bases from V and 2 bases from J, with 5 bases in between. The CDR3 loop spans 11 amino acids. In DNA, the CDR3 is TGTGCCAGCACCTTCAACTATGGCTACACCTTC. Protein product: CASTFNYGYTF. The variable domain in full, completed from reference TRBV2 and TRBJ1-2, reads EPEVTQTPSHQVTQMGQEVILRCVPISNHLYFYWYRQILGQKVEFLVSFYNNEISEKSEIFDDQFSVERPDGSNFTLKIRSTKLEDSAMYFCASTFNYGYTFGSGTRLTVV.